This entry lists 32 T cell receptor beta chains sequenced from one sample in a study of regulatory T cells in long-lasting Graves disease. Building of the TCR beta libraries involved iRepertoire HTBI primers and Arm-PCR of CDR3 regions. One entry per CDR3 protein, called by TCRdb with MiXCR from the multiplex PCR reads. Of 350,000 to 500,000 distinct CDR3 sequences listed, under 25% were seen once; the top ten hold approximately 14%. Time point reported: persistent/refractory GD, antithyroid drugs over 5 years with positive TRAb. The TCR library was made from RNA extracted from PBMCs. Sequenced here: peripheral blood mononuclear cells (PBMCs), sampled when the disease was refractory, from a patient treated with antithyroid drugs. These receptors originate from a female donor with Graves disease.

This clonotype has only a few counts. The rearrangement joins TRBV20-1 to TRBJ2-7; 9 bases map to TRBD2. The CDR3 is made up of 15 amino acids. V was pared by 4 bases and J by 2 bases, with 9 bases of the junction left unmatched. CDR1 is DFQATT, CDR2 SNEGSKA, per germline (reference sequence). The CDR3 here is CSANKRTSVTYEQYF. The CDR3 DNA reads as TGCAGTGCTAATAAAAGGACTAGCGTAACCTACGAGCAGTACTTC.

This clonotype has a count of ten or more. The chain is built from TRBV28 and TRBJ1-5, with TRBD1 matching over 10 bases. The CDR3 loop spans 14 amino acids. From germline, CDR1 is MDHEN and CDR2 SYDVKM. V was pared by 2 bases and J by 6 bases, with 1 base of the junction left unmatched. The CDR3 is CASSLGTGVQPQHF. In DNA form, the CDR3 reads TGTGCCAGCAGTTTAGGGACAGGGGTTCAGCCCCAGCATTTT.

A few counts support this clonotype. The V gene is TRBV30, the J gene TRBJ2-1, with TRBD1 identical over 7 bases. V gave up 0 bases and J gave up 4 bases; unmatched junction bases: 3. This CDR3 spans 14 amino acids. Germline lookup yields CDR1 GTSNPN and CDR2 SVGIG (reference sequence). In DNA form, the CDR3 reads TGTGCCTGGAGTGTATCCAGGGGGTACAATGAGCAGTTCTTC. As protein: CAWSVSRGYNEQFF.

In its sample, this clonotype was seen a few times. V is TRBV14 and J is TRBJ2-7; no reliable D call. The CDR3 runs to 14 residues. Per the germline V gene, CDR1 is SGHDN and CDR2 is FVKESK. Trimming stripped 2 bases from V and 2 bases from J, with 10 bases between. CDR3 protein: CASSQWQFPYEQYF. In nucleotides, the CDR3 is TGTGCCAGCAGCCAATGGCAGTTCCCCTACGAGCAGTACTTC.

In its sample, this clonotype was seen many times. An end of the junction does not agree with germline; a read error may underlie this. The rearrangement joins TRBV5-1 to TRBJ2-7; 10 bases line up with TRBD2. Germline CDR1 SGHRS, CDR2 YFSETQ. The CDR3 contains 15 residues. In nucleotides, the CDR3 is TGTGCCAGCAGTTTCTTAGCGGGAGGAACCTACGAGCAGTACTTC. It codes for CASSFLAGGTYEQYF.

This clonotype has just a few counts. One end of the junction does not line up with germline, which may come from a read error. The rearrangement joins TRBV20-1 to TRBJ1-1; D may be TRBD1 (5 bases). Looked up from germline, CDR1 is DFQATT and CDR2 is SNEGSKA (reference sequence). This CDR3 region has 13 residues. CDR3 sequence (DNA): TGCAGTGCTAGAGTGGGGACGAACACTGAAGCTTCCTTT. Translation gives CSARVGTNTEASF.

J is TRBJ2-3 and V is TRBV29-1, with D hard to call. This CDR3 is 13 amino acids long. Germline V gene data show CDR1 as SQVTM and CDR2 as ANQGSEA. Trimming shortened V by 1 base and J by 1 base, and 6 bases separated the two germline ends. CDR3 nucleotides: TGCAGCGTTGAAGTCAGCCGCACAGATACGCAGTATTTT. Residues: CSVEVSRTDTQYF.

J is TRBJ2-1 and V is TRBV27, with TRBD1 matching over 10 bases. Germline CDR1 MNHEY, CDR2 SMNVEV (reference sequence). With V trimmed by 5 bases and J by 14 bases, 3 bases remained unmatched. The CDR3 consists of 11 residues. The CDR3 sequence is CASSTGTGEFF. The CDR3 region has the DNA TGTGCCAGCAGTACCGGGACAGGGGAGTTCTTC.

The chain has TRBV24-1 and TRBJ2-2, with 8 bases that match TRBD1. The CDR3 runs to 17 residues. Germline V gene sequence: CDR1 KGHDR, CDR2 SFDVKD. V was pared by 7 bases and J by 7 bases, with 16 bases of the junction left unmatched. As DNA, the CDR3 is TGTGCCACCAGCTACAGCACAGGGGGGAGTAGGAGCGGGGAGCTGTTTTTT. Its translation is CATSYSTGGSRSGELFF.

A single count supports this clonotype. The J gene is TRBJ2-3, the V gene TRBV29-1; D is perhaps TRBD1 (6 bases). The CDR3 runs 12 residues. Trimming left V 7 bases short and J 5 bases short, with 13 bases between. Germline CDR1 reads SQVTM; CDR2 reads ANQGSEA. CDR3 loop: CSANRDLDTQYF. As DNA, the CDR3 is TGCAGCGCGAACAGGGACCTAGATACGCAGTATTTT.

The sample holds a few counts of this clonotype. The chain links TRBV7-3 to TRBJ2-6; 12 bases fit TRBD1. From germline, CDR1 is SGHTA and CDR2 FQGTGA. This CDR3 contains 18 residues. The V and J ends lost 1 base and 2 bases, in that order; junction bases with no gene match: 3. This chain's CDR3 is CASSLRGTGGAGANVLTF. The CDR3 DNA sequence: TGTGCCAGCAGCTTAAGGGGGACAGGGGGCGCTGGGGCCAACGTCCTGACTTTC. Full variable domain (missing parts from reference TRBV7-3 and TRBJ2-6): GAGVSQTPSNKVTEKGKYVELRCDPISGHTALYWYRQSLGQGPEFLIYFQGTGAADDSGLPNDRFFAVRPEGSVSTLKIQRTERGDSAVYLCASSLRGTGGAGANVLTFGAGSRLTVL.

CDR3 sequence reads: CATSRGTSGSNEQFF. In nucleotides, the CDR3 is TGTGCCACCAGCAGGGGGACTAGCGGAAGCAATGAGCAGTTCTTC. V is TRBV15 and J is TRBJ2-1, with 11 bases aligning to TRBD2. V was pared by 3 bases and J by 6 bases, with 4 bases of the junction left unmatched. Germline CDR1 LNHNV, CDR2 YYDKDF (reference sequence). This CDR3 comprises 15 residues.

This rearrangement joins TRBV19 to TRBJ2-7; 10 nucleotides line up with TRBD1. Trimming at V came to 0 bases and at J to 5 bases, leaving 4 bases not matched to a gene. The CDR3 loop spans 15 amino acids. Germline assignment: CDR1 LNHDA and CDR2 SQIVND (reference sequence). CDR3 sequence reads: CASSIDRDRGNEQYF. The DNA of the CDR3 is TGTGCCAGTAGTATAGACCGGGACAGGGGAAACGAGCAGTACTTC.

This clonotype has more than one count but fewer than ten. The rearrangement uses TRBV13 and TRBJ2-7; D is possibly TRBD1 (6 bases). From germline, CDR1 is PRHDT and CDR2 FYEKMQ (reference sequence). The V gene lost 5 bases and the J gene lost 3 bases, with 23 bases spanning the gap. This CDR3 region has 17 residues. CDR3 amino acids: CASSVGLGVGRGYEQYF. The CDR3 coding sequence is TGTGCCAGCAGCGTTGGGCTGGGTGTTGGCAGGGGCTACGAGCAGTACTTC.

Comments on this clonotype: The junction and the germline gene differ at one end; a read error may be behind it. The chain combines TRBV4-1 with TRBJ1-1, with a tentative D call TRBD1 (6 bases). The germline V gene encodes CDR1 MGHRA and CDR2 YSYEKL. The length of the CDR3 is 14 residues. The CDR3 loop is CASSHDRLNIEAFF. CDR3 nucleotide sequence: TGCGCCAGCAGCCATGACAGGTTGAACATTGAAGCTTTCTTT.

This sequence joins TRBV2 and TRBJ2-1, with TRBD2 matching 8 bases. V trimming: 7 bases; J trimming: 8 bases; junction bases outside the gene matches: 10. Germline CDR1 SNHLY, CDR2 FYNNEI. This CDR3 is built from 14 residues. The CDR3 here is CASKQPGLVHEQFF. The CDR3 DNA reads as TGTGCCAGCAAACAGCCGGGACTAGTCCATGAGCAGTTCTTC.

The chain has TRBV12-3 or TRBV12-4 and TRBJ2-3; D is ambiguous. This CDR3 is built from 13 residues. V was shortened by 6 bases and J by 4 bases, with 11 bases between the two germline ends. Here the CDR3 reads CASSLLRADTQYF. The CDR3 region has the DNA TGTGCCAGCAGCCTTTTAAGGGCAGATACGCAGTATTTT.

The table lists this clonotype with a few counts. The V gene is TRBV10-3, the J gene TRBJ2-7; 8 bases agree with TRBD2. This CDR3 is built from 14 residues. Germline loops: CDR1 ENHRY, CDR2 SYGVKD. V shed 9 bases, J shed 2 bases, and the junction held 9 bases outside the gene matches. CDR3 sequence: CAISVSGSAYEQYF. The DNA of the CDR3 is TGTGCCATTTCTGTAAGCGGGAGCGCCTACGAGCAGTACTTC.

This clonotype was recorded at least ten times. The rearrangement links TRBV28 to TRBJ2-7; 16 positions match TRBD2. Germline V gene data show CDR1 as MDHEN and CDR2 as SYDVKM. CDR3 length equals 16 residues. V lost 6 bases and J lost 3; bases outside the gene matches: 5. The CDR3 spells CASSRGLAGGDYEQYF. CDR3 nucleotide sequence: TGTGCCAGCAGCCGGGGACTAGCGGGAGGGGACTACGAGCAGTACTTC.

In this sample, this clonotype turned up many times. The chain combines TRBV7-9 with TRBJ2-7, with D maybe TRBD1 (5 bases). V was cut by 5 bases and J by 0 bases, with 11 bases left in between. The germline CDR1 and CDR2 sequences are SEHNR and FQNEAQ (reference sequence). The CDR3 spans 14 residues. The CDR3 bases are TGTGCCAGCAGCAACAGGTCCTTCTCCTACGAGCAGTACTTC. It translates to CASSNRSFSYEQYF.

This clonotype showed up many times. V gene TRBV28 combines with J gene TRBJ1-1; D might be TRBD1 (5 bases). Germline values: CDR1 MDHEN, CDR2 SYDVKM. The CDR3 is 14 amino acids. Trimming shortened V by 3 bases and J by 1 base, and 9 bases separated the two germline ends. CDR3 nucleotides: TGTGCCAGCAGTTTTAGGGGCGAGAACACTGAAGCTTTCTTT. Residues: CASSFRGENTEAFF.

This chain joins TRBV30 and TRBJ2-4, with 8 bases lining up with TRBD2. The V gene's germline CDR1 is GTSNPN and CDR2 SVGIG (reference sequence). The CDR3 extends over 17 amino acids. The ends lost 0 bases at V and 7 bases at J; junction bases unmatched: 14. CDR3 sequence (DNA): TGTGCCTGGAGTGTACTACCCCACGAGCGGGAGTGGAACATTCAGTACTTC. Translation gives CAWSVLPHEREWNIQYF.

This clonotype was recorded many times. J is TRBJ1-2 and V is TRBV28, with D perhaps TRBD1 (6 bases). Trimming stripped 4 bases from V and 4 bases from J, with 19 bases between. Looked up from germline, CDR1 is MDHEN and CDR2 is SYDVKM. This CDR3 contains 16 residues. CDR3: CASSSLQGGNLYGYTF. CDR3 DNA: TGTGCCAGCAGTTCCCTACAGGGAGGGAACCTCTATGGCTACACCTTC.

V gene TRBV7-2 combines with J gene TRBJ2-2, with D unresolved. Trimming removed 3 bases at V and 6 bases at J, with 8 bases between. This CDR3 region has 13 residues. Germline-derived CDR1 and CDR2 are SGHTA and FQGNSA. The CDR3 sequence: CASSFGFSGELFF. DNA of the CDR3: TGTGCCAGCAGCTTCGGGTTTTCCGGGGAGCTGTTTTTT.

At least ten counts were recorded for this clonotype. The chain combines TRBV6-5 with TRBJ1-1; D ambiguous. CDR1 MNHEY and CDR2 SVGAGI come from the germline V gene. This CDR3 spans 15 amino acids. Trimming took off 0 bases at V and 4 bases at J, with 12 bases between the two ends. This CDR3 is CASSYSGWVVTEAFF. CDR3 bases: TGTGCCAGCAGTTACTCGGGTTGGGTAGTCACTGAAGCTTTCTTT.

This rearrangement joins TRBV19 to TRBJ1-2; D gene ambiguous. Germline CDR1 is LNHDA and CDR2 is SQIVND (reference sequence). The CDR3 has 15 residues. V was pared by 3 bases and J by 8 bases, with 19 bases between. CDR3 nucleotides: TGTGCCAGTAGTATCCCCCAGGCGGGGTCTGGGGGCTACACCTTC. It codes for CASSIPQAGSGGYTF.

The CDR3 is CATRQTGTTGEQYF. CDR3 coding DNA: TGTGCCACCAGGCAAACCGGGACGACAGGGGAGCAGTACTTC. J is TRBJ2-7 and V is TRBV15; 7 positions match TRBD1. The junction had 12 bases not matched to a gene; V was cut back by 6 bases and J by 7 bases. The V gene's germline CDR1 is LNHNV and CDR2 YYDKDF (reference sequence). The CDR3 is 14 amino acids.

The chain couples TRBV5-1 to TRBJ2-2; D ambiguous. V shed 4 bases and J shed 7 bases, with 11 bases lying between them. The CDR3 runs 13 residues. Germline V lookup: CDR1 SGHRS, CDR2 YFSETQ. CDR3 in amino acids: CASSQDEFGELFF. For the CDR3, the DNA is TGCGCCAGCAGCCAAGATGAGTTCGGGGAGCTGTTTTTT.

To note about this clonotype: A much bigger clone sits one base away, suggesting this may be a read error. This chain uses TRBV12-3 or TRBV12-4 with TRBJ2-2; D gene unclear. The V end lost 8 bases, the J end lost 7 bases, and 11 bases lay between the germline ends. This CDR3 spans 12 amino acids. The CDR3 loop reads CASRGVYGELFF. The CDR3 coding sequence is TGTGCCAGCCGTGGCGTGTACGGGGAGCTGTTTTTT.

This clonotype has a handful of counts. V and J are TRBV5-5 and TRBJ1-1; 7 bases line up with TRBD1. This CDR3 has 15 residues. Trimming at V came to 0 bases and at J to 4 bases, leaving 6 bases not matched to a gene. From germline, CDR1 is SGHKS and CDR2 YYEKEE (reference sequence). CDR3 residues: CASSLGFAGGTEAFF. The CDR3 DNA follows: TGTGCCAGCAGCTTGGGTTTCGCAGGGGGCACTGAAGCTTTCTTT. The whole variable domain, filled in from reference TRBV5-5 and TRBJ1-1, reads DAGVTQSPTHLIKTRGQQVTLRCSPISGHKSVSWYQQVLGQGPQFIFQYYEKEERGRGNFPDRFSARQFPNYSSELNVNALLLGDSALYLCASSLGFAGGTEAFFGQGTRLTVV.

This clonotype turned up a few times. The rearrangement uses TRBV28 and TRBJ1-5, with 7 bases lining up with TRBD1. Germline trimming cut 3 bases from V and 0 bases from J; bases unmatched to any gene: 5. CDR3 length: 16 amino acids. The germline gives CDR1 MDHEN, CDR2 SYDVKM. The CDR3 DNA reads TGTGCCAGCAGTTTGACAGGGAAGAATAGCAATCAGCCCCAGCATTTT. It translates to CASSLTGKNSNQPQHF.

This clonotype was counted between two and nine times. V and J are TRBV19 and TRBJ1-5; D is possibly TRBD1 (5 bases). CDR1 and CDR2 (germline): LNHDA, SQIVND (reference sequence). This CDR3 is 15 amino acids long. The V end lost 4 bases, the J end lost 2 bases, and 12 bases lay between the germline ends. The CDR3 DNA reads as TGTGCCAGTAGTACCAGGGCGTACGGCAATCAGCCCCAGCATTTT. Its translation is CASSTRAYGNQPQHF.